This TCR beta chain was recorded in a study of blood T cell repertoires in COVID-19. About the research overall: Whether acute or convalescent, the COVID-19 samples came from the United States, Italy and Spain. PBMCs, B-cell-depleted T cells, or T cells were the source of the cDNA or gDNA that made up the material.

Study processing details: Using reference gene primer amplification, nucleated cell counts were estimated. Clones were sequenced by immunoSEQ multiplex PCR, and TCRdb holds only the in-frame ones, with some missing. The V and J calls and clone size are taken from that table; D and trimming were inferred from the DNA. This repertoire shows a few hundred thousand clones, just under 90% found once; its top ten account for 3.5% to 4.5%. The count of this clone is one. Sequences were obtained from peripheral blood. This clonotype was obtained from a woman aged 35 to 49 with acute or convalescent COVID-19.

The CDR3 spells CASSLQGQGIDTQYF. CDR3 coding DNA: TGTGCCAGCAGCTTACAAGGACAGGGGATAGATACGCAGTATTTT. This chain joins TRBV11-1 and TRBJ2-3, with TRBD1 matching 9 bases. The CDR3 is 15 residues long. The trim removed 2 bases at V and 5 bases at J, leaving 5 bases unmatched. From germline, CDR1 is SGHAT and CDR2 FQDESV (reference sequence). Drawing the rest from reference TRBV11-1 and TRBJ2-3, the complete variable domain is EAEVAQSPRYKITEKSQAVAFWCDPISGHATLYWYRQILGQGPELLVQFQDESVVDDSQLPKDRFSAERLKGVDSTLKIQPAELGDSAMYLCASSLQGQGIDTQYFGPGTRLTVL.